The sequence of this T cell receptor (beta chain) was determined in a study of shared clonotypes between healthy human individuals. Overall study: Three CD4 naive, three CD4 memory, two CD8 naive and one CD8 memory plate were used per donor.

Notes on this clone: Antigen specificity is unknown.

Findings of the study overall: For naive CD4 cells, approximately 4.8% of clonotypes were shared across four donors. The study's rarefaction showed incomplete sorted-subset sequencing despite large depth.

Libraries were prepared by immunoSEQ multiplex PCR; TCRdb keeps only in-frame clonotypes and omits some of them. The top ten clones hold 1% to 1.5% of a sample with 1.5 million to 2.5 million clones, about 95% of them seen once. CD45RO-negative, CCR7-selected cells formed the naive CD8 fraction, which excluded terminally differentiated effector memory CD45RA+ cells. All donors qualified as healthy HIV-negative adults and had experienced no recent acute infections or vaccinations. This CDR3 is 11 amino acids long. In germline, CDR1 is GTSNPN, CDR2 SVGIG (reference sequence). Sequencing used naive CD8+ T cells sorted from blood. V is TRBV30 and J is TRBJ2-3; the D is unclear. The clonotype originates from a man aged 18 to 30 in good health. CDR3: CAELGTDTQYF. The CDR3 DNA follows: TGTGCTGAGCTGGGCACAGATACGCAGTATTTT.